This record covers a single TCR beta chain. The sample belongs to a study of blood T cell repertoires in COVID-19. CDR3 length: 15 amino acids. CDR1 is KGHSH, CDR2 LQKENI, per germline. V lost 6 bases to trimming and J lost 4 bases, with 16 bases between them. Here immunoSEQ multiplex PCR was the method, and the copy in TCRdb shows in-frame clones only, minus some. The data contain more than 300,000 clones, approximately 90% of them seen just once; the ten biggest clones take up under 6.5%. Cohorts were assigned according to the clinical history that participants reported. The gene calls are TRBV18 and TRBJ1-5, with D perhaps matching TRBD1 (6 bases). The sample taken for sequencing was PBMCs or T cells enriched from blood (not recorded which). This receptor was identified in a woman aged 30 to 39 who had recovered from COVID-19. CDR3 residues: CASSQGPVGNQPQHF. CDR3 coding DNA: TGTGCCAGCTCTCAGGGGCCCGTGGGTAATCAGCCCCAGCATTTT.